This T cell receptor beta chain is from a study of technical replicates of blood from a handful of donors. The length of the CDR3 is 15 residues. Trimming left V 3 bases short and J 3 bases short, with 16 bases between. Germline V gene sequence: CDR1 SGHRS, CDR2 YFSETQ. The method was immunoSEQ multiplex PCR; TCRdb's version includes in-frame clones alone and lacks a portion of them. The sample records under 95,000 clones, 85% to 95% being singletons. The sample taken for sequencing was T cells isolated from PBMCs. This rearrangement joins TRBV5-1 to TRBJ2-7; D possibly corresponds to TRBD2 (6 bases). The sequence derives from a human donor in good health. In DNA form, the CDR3 reads TGCGCCAGCAGCTCCGCCGGGACGGGAGACTACGAGCAGTACTTC. Its protein is CASSSAGTGDYEQYF. The full variable domain, its missing parts supplied by reference TRBV5-1 and TRBJ2-7, is KAGVTQTPRYLIKTRGQQVTLSCSPISGHRSVSWYQQTPGQGLQFLFEYFSETQRNKGNFPGRFSGRQFSNSRSEMNVSTLELGDSALYLCASSSAGTGDYEQYFGPGTRLTVT.